The 30 T cell receptor beta chains below come from one sample, sequenced in a study of cytomegalovirus exposure and HLA in healthy donors. The PCR was carried out with 60 Vbeta primers and 13 Jbeta primers. The data were produced by immunoSEQ multiplex PCR, yet TCRdb's version contains in-frame clones alone and is incomplete. The data show 110,000 or so clones, less than 85% seen once. The sample was PBMCs. These receptors came from a man aged 35 to 55 in good health and CMV-seropositive.

The genes are TRBV11-3 and TRBJ2-7; possible D gene TRBD2, 5 bases. This CDR3 is 11 amino acids long. Trimming took off 6 bases at V and 4 bases at J, with 7 bases between the two ends. Per the germline V gene, CDR1 is SGHNT and CDR2 is YENEEA. The CDR3 DNA is TGTGCCAGCAGGGGCGGGTACGAGCAGTACTTC. Translating gives CASRGGYEQYF.

The chain links TRBV5-5 to TRBJ2-7; the D gene is possibly TRBD2 (5 bases). V was pared by 0 bases and J by 2 bases, with 12 bases between. This CDR3 is built from 15 residues. Germline CDR1 and CDR2: SGHKS and YYEKEE (reference sequence). The CDR3 protein is CASSLAEGPTYEQYF. The CDR3 nucleotides read TGTGCCAGCAGCTTGGCCGAGGGCCCAACCTACGAGCAGTACTTC. Combining the CDR3 with reference TRBV5-5 and TRBJ2-7 gives the whole variable domain DAGVTQSPTHLIKTRGQQVTLRCSPISGHKSVSWYQQVLGQGPQFIFQYYEKEERGRGNFPDRFSARQFPNYSSELNVNALLLGDSALYLCASSLAEGPTYEQYFGPGTRLTVT.

Regarding this clone: Distinct nucleotide sequences in the sample also encode this CDR3. This chain uses TRBV10-3 with TRBJ1-1; 7 nucleotides match TRBD1. With V trimmed by 10 bases and J by 0 bases, 17 bases remained unmatched. The CDR3 has 17 amino acids. CDR1 is ENHRY and CDR2 is SYGVKD in the germline V gene. The CDR3 spells CATKTGTDNLMNTEAFF. CDR3 bases: TGTGCCACCAAAACCGGGACAGACAATCTCATGAACACTGAAGCTTTCTTT.

The gene calls are TRBV19 and TRBJ1-5, with 12 bases matching TRBD1. The CDR3 spans 14 residues. The germline CDR1 and CDR2 sequences are LNHDA and SQIVND (reference sequence). V was clipped by 6 bases and J by 6 bases; unmatched bases: 3. In DNA, the CDR3 is TGTGCCAGTAGCGGGACAGGGGGCCCTCAGCCCCAGCATTTT. Encoded protein: CASSGTGGPQPQHF.

This chain joins TRBV9 and TRBJ2-1; perhaps TRBD1 as D (6 bases). The germline V and J ends were trimmed by 2 bases and 10 bases, with 19 bases remaining between them. CDR1 and CDR2 from the germline V gene are SGDLS and YYNGEE. This CDR3 contains 15 residues. The CDR3 DNA is TGTGCCAGCAGCGTGGCCCACCTGGGGGCGGAGGAGCAGTTCTTC. It specifies CASSVAHLGAEEQFF.

The chain is built from TRBV9 and TRBJ2-5; TRBD1 matches at 9 bases. Near its end, the DNA agrees better with TRBJ2-7, so the J call may be wrong. The germline V gene has CDR1 SGDLS and CDR2 YYNGEE. The CDR3 has 16 amino acids. CDR3: CASSVFPGQGNYEQYF. The CDR3 bases are TGTGCCAGCAGCGTATTCCCGGGACAGGGAAACTACGAGCAGTACTTC.

This clone showed up just once. The rearrangement links TRBV19 to TRBJ1-5; no reliable D call. Germline-derived CDR1 and CDR2 are LNHDA and SQIVND (reference sequence). CDR3 length: 14 amino acids. The ends were cut back, 3 bases at V and 4 bases at J, with 10 bases in the middle. CDR3 sequence: CASSMSGMNQPQHF. The CDR3 bases are TGTGCCAGTAGTATGTCGGGGATGAATCAGCCCCAGCATTTT.

This clone has just a few counts. The V gene is TRBV14, the J gene TRBJ2-7, with TRBD1 as a possible D gene (6 bases). V was pared by 4 bases and J by 3 bases, with 13 bases between. The CDR3 spans 14 residues. The germline V gene has CDR1 SGHDN and CDR2 FVKESK. The CDR3 DNA follows: TGTGCCAGCAGCCGGTATCAGGGGAGCTACGAGCAGTACTTC. This codes for CASSRYQGSYEQYF.

The chain combines TRBV19 with TRBJ2-1; 8 bases agree with TRBD2. Trimming removed 2 bases from V and 0 bases from J; junction bases left unmatched: 3. Germline V gene sequence: CDR1 LNHDA, CDR2 SQIVND (reference sequence). This CDR3 comprises 16 residues. The CDR3 DNA is TGTGCCAGTAGTATACTAGCGGGCTACTCCTACAATGAGCAGTTCTTC. Residues: CASSILAGYSYNEQFF.

This clone was seen more than once but under ten times. This chain links TRBV4-3 with TRBJ2-4, with D possibly matching TRBD2 (5 bases). V dropped 0 bases and J dropped 6 bases, with 9 bases sitting between them. Germline V lookup: CDR1 LGHNA, CDR2 YSLEER. CDR3 length: 14 residues. The chain's CDR3 is CASSQDVSVNIQYF. DNA for the CDR3: TGCGCCAGCAGCCAAGATGTTAGCGTAAACATTCAGTACTTC.

This clone was counted a few times. One junction end does not reproduce the germline sequence, and a read error may be involved. The chain combines TRBV7-9 with TRBJ2-2; 8 nucleotides line up with TRBD1. The germline gives CDR1 SEHNR, CDR2 FQNEAQ (reference sequence). This CDR3 has 17 amino acids. The CDR3 protein is CSSSPLGTGSNTGELFF. CDR3 coding DNA: TGTTCCAGCAGCCCTCTCGGGACAGGTTCGAACACCGGGGAGCTGTTTTTT.

V gene TRBV7-8 combines with J gene TRBJ2-7, with D tentatively TRBD2 (6 bases). This CDR3 has 18 amino acids. The V gene lost 3 bases and the J gene lost 9 bases, with 30 bases spanning the gap. CDR1 is SGHVS and CDR2 is FQNEAQ in the germline V gene. CDR3 loop: CASSFDPKRVADSLVQYF. The CDR3, as DNA: TGTGCCAGCAGCTTTGACCCAAAAAGAGTAGCGGATTCTCTTGTGCAGTACTTC.

This clone was seen more than once but under ten times. The chain is built from TRBV12-5 and TRBJ2-1; the D is unclear. Germline CDR1 reads LGHNT; CDR2 reads FRNRAP. The CDR3 is 10 amino acids. Trimming shortened V by 6 bases and J by 8 bases, and 5 bases separated the two germline ends. Here the CDR3 reads CASGPDEQFF. As DNA, the CDR3 is TGTGCTAGTGGCCCGGATGAGCAGTTCTTC.

This clone was picked up one time. CDR3 nucleotides: TGTGCCAGCAGTTTCGCCGGGAGGGACGAGCAGTACTTC. It codes for CASSFAGRDEQYF. The genes are TRBV28 and TRBJ2-5; 8 bases agree with TRBD2. The DNA end is a closer match to TRBJ2-7, so the J assignment may be wrong. Germline V gene data show CDR1 as MDHEN and CDR2 as SYDVKM. CDR3 size: 13 residues.

J is TRBJ1-1 and V is TRBV7-9; D is unclear. V lost 7 bases and J lost 4, with 13 bases in between. The CDR3 length is 13 residues. Germline lookup yields CDR1 SEHNR and CDR2 FQNEAQ (reference sequence). CDR3 DNA sequence: TGTGCCAGCACCCTGAGGGAAGGCACTGAAGCTTTCTTT. Its translation: CASTLREGTEAFF.

CDR3 loop: CASSSLSGANTGELFF. In nucleotides, the CDR3 is TGTGCCAGTAGTTCCCTCAGCGGGGCTAACACCGGGGAGCTGTTTTTT. This chain uses TRBV19 with TRBJ2-2, with 7 bases fitting TRBD2. J was trimmed by 2 bases and V by 5 bases; bases with no gene match: 8. CDR1 LNHDA and CDR2 SQIVND come from the germline V gene (reference sequence). The CDR3 covers 16 residues.

This clone was seen a handful of times. The chain joins TRBV6-6 to TRBJ1-5; no clear D. V lost 2 bases and J 0 bases, leaving 5 bases between the germline ends. Germline V lookup: CDR1 MNHNY, CDR2 SVGAGI (reference sequence). The CDR3 extends over 14 amino acids. The DNA for the CDR3 is TGTGCCAGCAGTTACGACATTAGCAATCAGCCCCAGCATTTT. Its protein product is CASSYDISNQPQHF.

The chain has TRBV10-3 and TRBJ1-5; 11 bases fit TRBD1. Trimming took 3 bases from V and 10 from J; bases not matched to a gene: 8. This CDR3 has 15 amino acids. From germline, CDR1 is ENHRY and CDR2 SYGVKD. CDR3: CAISDPGQGALPQHF. The CDR3 DNA reads as TGTGCCATCAGTGACCCTGGACAGGGGGCATTACCCCAGCATTTT.

This chain connects TRBV19 to TRBJ2-4; tentatively, D is TRBD2 (7 bases). Germline CDR1 reads LNHDA; CDR2 reads SQIVND (reference sequence). CDR3 length: 19 residues. V was trimmed by 2 bases and J by 0 bases, leaving 20 bases between them. CDR3 sequence: CASSISAGLGGLAKNIQYF. In DNA form, the CDR3 reads TGTGCCAGTAGTATAAGTGCGGGGCTCGGGGGGCTAGCCAAAAACATTCAGTACTTC.

V gene TRBV4-2 combines with J gene TRBJ2-2; 8 nucleotides match TRBD2. J was trimmed by 7 bases and V by 0 bases; bases with no gene match: 4. CDR1 is LGHNA, CDR2 YNFKEQ, per germline. This CDR3 has 15 residues. CDR3 protein: CASSQDEAGGGELFF. In nucleotides, the CDR3 is TGTGCCAGCAGCCAAGATGAGGCGGGAGGCGGGGAGCTGTTTTTT.

This clone was observed once. This sequence joins TRBV10-1 and TRBJ1-1; weak D call: TRBD1 (6 bases). The CDR3 length is 15 residues. Germline values: CDR1 WNHNN, CDR2 SYGVQD (reference sequence). Trimming took 0 bases from V and 4 from J, leaving 12 bases between them. As DNA, the CDR3 is TGCGCCAGCAGTGAGTCCAAACTAGGGGGCACTGAAGCTTTCTTT. It codes for CASSESKLGGTEAFF.

The V call is TRBV6-6, the J call TRBJ1-2; perhaps TRBD1 as D (5 bases). Trimming took off 2 bases at V and 11 bases at J, with 18 bases between the two ends. Germline lookup yields CDR1 MNHNY and CDR2 SVGAGI (reference sequence). CDR3 length equals 14 residues. CDR3 in DNA: TGTGCCAGCAGTTACCAGGGAATCGGTGGTGGGTACACCTTC. This gives the protein CASSYQGIGGGYTF.

The CDR3 sequence: CASSQGAAIEQYF. The CDR3 DNA reads as TGTGCCAGCAGCCAAGGGGCGGCTATCGAGCAGTACTTC. The chain uses TRBV11-3 and TRBJ2-7; D may be TRBD1 (5 bases). CDR1 and CDR2 (germline): SGHNT, YENEEA. Trimming removed 5 bases at V and 6 bases at J, with 14 bases between. The CDR3 extends over 13 amino acids. The whole variable domain, filled in from reference TRBV11-3 and TRBJ2-7, reads EAGVVQSPRYKIIEKKQPVAFWCNPISGHNTLYWYLQNLGQGPELLIRYENEEAVDDSQLPKDRFSAERLKGVDSTLKIQPAELGDSAVYLCASSQGAAIEQYFGPGTRLTVT.

J is TRBJ2-3 and V is TRBV11-1; TRBD2 aligns across 10 bases. This CDR3 spans 18 amino acids. Unmatched junction bases numbered 10, after V lost 3 bases and J lost 1 base. Per germline, CDR1 SGHAT and CDR2 FQDESV (reference sequence). CDR3 amino acids: CASSFPQREGRGTDTQYF. CDR3 in DNA: TGTGCCAGCAGCTTTCCGCAGCGGGAGGGCCGGGGCACAGATACGCAGTATTTT.

The CDR3 region is CASSSRGENTGELFF. DNA of the CDR3: TGTGCCAGCAGCTCGCGGGGGGAGAACACCGGGGAGCTGTTTTTT. This chain connects TRBV7-8 to TRBJ2-2; 8 bases are a match to TRBD2. The CDR3 has 15 residues. V gave up 4 bases and J gave up 1 base; unmatched junction bases: 2. CDR1 and CDR2 (germline): SGHVS, FQNEAQ.

The table lists this clone with a count of one. The rearrangement uses TRBV30 and TRBJ1-1; no clear D gene. V dropped 0 bases and J dropped 5 bases, with 10 bases sitting between them. The germline gives CDR1 GTSNPN, CDR2 SVGIG (reference sequence). CDR3 size: 13 residues. The CDR3 loop reads CAWSVGGRTEAFF. For the CDR3, the DNA is TGTGCCTGGAGTGTGGGCGGGCGGACTGAAGCTTTCTTT.

This clone was seen more than once but under ten times. The chain couples TRBV5-6 to TRBJ2-7; tentative D call: TRBD2 (6 bases). This CDR3 has 16 residues. V lost 3 bases and J lost 7, with 23 bases in between. Germline lookup yields CDR1 SGHDT and CDR2 YYEEEE. CDR3 in amino acids: CASSWRVGMGLREQYF. The CDR3 nucleotides read TGTGCCAGCAGCTGGAGGGTGGGTATGGGCTTACGGGAGCAGTACTTC.

This clone was picked up one time. The chain is built from TRBV5-6 and TRBJ2-3; TRBD1 aligns across 7 bases. The germline CDR1 and CDR2 sequences are SGHDT and YYEEEE. With V trimmed by 0 bases and J by 4 bases, 5 bases remained unmatched. The CDR3 loop spans 15 amino acids. The chain's CDR3 is CASSLDRGWADTQYF. CDR3 DNA sequence: TGTGCCAGCAGCTTGGACAGGGGATGGGCAGATACGCAGTATTTT.

This rearrangement joins TRBV11-2 to TRBJ1-5, with 8 bases aligning to TRBD1. Germline CDR1 SGHAT, CDR2 FQNNGV. The V gene end was trimmed by 1 base and the J gene end by 7 bases; junction bases not matched to a gene: 9. This CDR3 is built from 16 residues. The CDR3 DNA sequence: TGTGCCAGCAGCTTAGGCACAGGGGGAGGCTGGCAGCCCCAGCATTTT. Protein: CASSLGTGGGWQPQHF.

This clone was found a few times. The rearrangement links TRBV30 to TRBJ2-6; D unclear. Looked up from germline, CDR1 is GTSNPN and CDR2 is SVGIG (reference sequence). V was clipped by 3 bases and J by 4 bases, with 4 bases between them. This CDR3 is built from 12 residues. The CDR3 nucleotides read TGTGCCTGGAGGGGCGGGGCCAACGTCCTGACTTTC. It yields the protein CAWRGGANVLTF.